Presented here are 9 T cell receptor beta chains from one specimen sequenced in a study of identical twins. TCRdb used MiXCR to reprocess the 5' RACE reads, holding one entry per CDR3 protein. The table records around 230,000 distinct CDR3 sequences, over 8% of them present only once. The sample comprised memory (CD45RO+) T cells sorted from blood. The receptors were gathered from a woman aged 18-30 years in good health.

This clonotype appeared a few times. This chain connects TRBV10-3 to TRBJ2-7; possible D gene TRBD2, 6 bases. Germline assignment: CDR1 ENHRY and CDR2 SYGVKD. CDR3 length equals 13 residues. The V end lost 6 bases, the J end lost 2 bases, and 11 bases lay between the germline ends. CDR3 amino acids: CAIRRDGTYEQYF. The DNA for the CDR3 is TGTGCCATCAGGCGGGACGGAACCTACGAGCAGTACTTC.

This clonotype was seen a handful of times. This rearrangement joins TRBV29-1 to TRBJ1-1, with D maybe TRBD1 (6 bases). Germline V gene sequence: CDR1 SQVTM, CDR2 ANQGSEA. The length of the CDR3 is 15 residues. V was clipped by 8 bases and J by 3 bases, with 22 bases between them. CDR3 loop: CSTKGGAGLDTEAFF. The DNA of the CDR3 is TGCAGCACAAAAGGGGGGGCAGGGCTGGACACTGAAGCTTTCTTT.

The V and J genes are TRBV30 and TRBJ2-1; D not certain. Between the trimmed V and J ends, which lost 2 bases and 5 bases, there was a span of 10 bases. The CDR3 runs to 13 residues. Germline CDR1 GTSNPN, CDR2 SVGIG (reference sequence). The CDR3 protein is CAWSHSNHNEQFF. The CDR3 DNA sequence: TGTGCCTGGAGTCACTCGAATCACAATGAGCAGTTCTTC.

This clonotype was picked up a small number of times. The chain couples TRBV7-6 to TRBJ2-3; D is undetermined. The V gene lost 2 bases and the J gene lost 6 bases, with 6 bases spanning the gap. The CDR3 totals 12 residues. The germline V gene has CDR1 SGHVS and CDR2 FNYEAQ. The CDR3 loop is CASSLTIDTQYF. The CDR3 nucleotides read TGTGCCAGCAGCTTAACTATCGATACGCAGTATTTT.

The genes are TRBV5-1 and TRBJ1-1; no definite D call. CDR1 and CDR2 (germline): SGHRS, YFSETQ. The CDR3 is 15 residues long. Trimming removed 1 base from V and 2 bases from J, with 12 bases in between. CDR3 DNA sequence: TGCGCCAGCAGCTTGTTCTATCGGGAAAACACTGAAGCTTTCTTT. Residues: CASSLFYRENTEAFF.

This clonotype turned up a few times. The chain has TRBV6-1 and TRBJ2-2, with D perhaps TRBD1 (6 bases). V was cut by 7 bases and J by 6 bases, with 9 bases left in between. The CDR3 is made up of 12 amino acids. Germline loops: CDR1 MNHNS, CDR2 SASEGT. The CDR3 spells CASIWGPGELFF. CDR3 bases: TGTGCCAGCATCTGGGGGCCCGGGGAGCTGTTTTTT.

This clonotype was counted only a few times. The J gene is TRBJ2-1, the V gene TRBV7-9; 7 positions agree with TRBD2. The CDR3 has 17 residues. Per germline, CDR1 SEHNR and CDR2 FQNEAQ (reference sequence). The V and J ends lost 0 bases and 0 bases, in that order; junction bases with no gene match: 5. In nucleotides, the CDR3 is TGTGCCAGCAGCTTAGCGAGCGGGGTGTTCTCCTACAATGAGCAGTTCTTC. It encodes CASSLASGVFSYNEQFF.

This clonotype was recorded a few times. The chain joins TRBV7-2 to TRBJ2-3, with 7 bases identical to TRBD1. Germline trimming cut 5 bases from V and 0 bases from J; bases unmatched to any gene: 11. CDR1 and CDR2 (germline): SGHTA, FQGNSA. The CDR3 consists of 17 residues. CDR3: CASSASTGPFSTDTQYF. CDR3 coding DNA: TGTGCCAGCAGCGCCTCGACAGGGCCATTTAGCACAGATACGCAGTATTTT.

This clonotype was counted a few times. J is TRBJ2-3 and V is TRBV6-5, with 10 bases that match TRBD1. Trimming cost V 2 bases and J 6 bases; bases outside gene matches: 2. The germline CDR1 and CDR2 sequences are MNHEY and SVGAGI. This CDR3 is 14 amino acids long. In DNA form, the CDR3 reads TGTGCCAGCAGTTACGGACAGGGGGGGGATACGCAGTATTTT. Protein sequence: CASSYGQGGDTQYF.